The TCR beta chain described here comes from a study of blood T cell repertoires in COVID-19. Original data processing: Reference gene primers were amplified, and this amplification served to estimate nucleated cell counts. The assay was immunoSEQ multiplex PCR, and TCRdb's table has in-frame clones only and misses some. D and trimming come from the DNA, and the V and J calls and clone size come from that table. The table includes around 140,000 clones, more than 75% detected once. This clone has a handful of counts. Germline assignment: CDR1 KGHSH and CDR2 LQKENI. The CDR3 is 15 amino acids. The ends were cut back, 4 bases at V and 6 bases at J, with 13 bases in the middle. Participants were aged roughly 18 to 100 years from about 25 US areas.

The TCR sequence derives from a woman aged 50 to 65 who had recovered from COVID-19. The V gene is TRBV18, the J gene TRBJ1-6, with D unclear. Sequencing used PBMCs or T cells enriched from blood (not recorded which). The CDR3 DNA reads as TGTGCCAGCTCACTGGGCTCTGTGGGTAATTCACCCCTCCACTTT. This gives the protein CASSLGSVGNSPLHF.